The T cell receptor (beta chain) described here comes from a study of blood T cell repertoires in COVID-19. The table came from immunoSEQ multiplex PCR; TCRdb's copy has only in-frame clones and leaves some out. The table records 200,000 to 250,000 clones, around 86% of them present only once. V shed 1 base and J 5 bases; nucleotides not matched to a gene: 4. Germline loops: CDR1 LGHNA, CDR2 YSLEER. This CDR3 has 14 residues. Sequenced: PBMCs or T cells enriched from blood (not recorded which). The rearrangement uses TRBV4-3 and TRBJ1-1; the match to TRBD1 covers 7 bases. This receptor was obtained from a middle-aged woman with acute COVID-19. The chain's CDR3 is CASSQGQGRTEAFF. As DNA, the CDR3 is TGCGCCAGCAGCCAAGGACAGGGTCGGACTGAAGCTTTCTTT.